Following are 28 T cell receptor beta chains from one sample sequenced in a study of blood T cell repertoires in COVID-19. Clones were read by immunoSEQ multiplex PCR, and TCRdb kept only the in-frame ones, dropping some. This table holds 65,000 or so clones, approximately 90% found once. Specimen: peripheral blood. These receptors were obtained from a human donor with acute or convalescent COVID-19. The donor label of this sample is uncertain.

The genes are TRBV6-5 and TRBJ2-5; D gene unclear. The CDR3 runs to 15 residues. From germline, CDR1 is MNHEY and CDR2 SVGAGI. V lost 8 bases to trimming and J lost 4 bases, with 20 bases between them. This CDR3 reads CASGARRGLGETQYF. CDR3 DNA: TGTGCCAGCGGCGCGAGGCGAGGTCTCGGAGAGACCCAGTACTTC.

The rearrangement joins TRBV5-1 to TRBJ2-2; possibly TRBD1 for D (5 bases). The CDR3 runs to 15 residues. V gave up 0 bases and J gave up 2 bases, with 8 bases separating them. Germline CDR1 SGHRS, CDR2 YFSETQ. The CDR3 is CASSLGRVNTGELFF. CDR3 bases: TGCGCCAGCAGCTTGGGCAGGGTTAACACCGGGGAGCTGTTTTTT. Full variable domain (outside the CDR3, taken from reference TRBV5-1 and TRBJ2-2): KAGVTQTPRYLIKTRGQQVTLSCSPISGHRSVSWYQQTPGQGLQFLFEYFSETQRNKGNFPGRFSGRQFSNSRSEMNVSTLELGDSALYLCASSLGRVNTGELFFGEGSRLTVL.

This chain uses TRBV4-2 with TRBJ2-2; perhaps TRBD2 as D (5 bases). With 2 bases removed from V and 1 base from J, the gap between germline ends came to 14 bases. CDR1 is LGHNA and CDR2 is YNFKEQ in the germline V gene. The CDR3 length is 17 residues. As DNA, the CDR3 is TGTGCCAGCAGCCAATCCTCCGGCGGACTGAACACCGGGGAGCTGTTTTTT. This encodes CASSQSSGGLNTGELFF.

The J gene is TRBJ1-6, the V gene TRBV6-5, with no clear D. Between the trimmed V and J ends, which lost 0 bases and 9 bases, there was a span of 9 bases. Germline lookup yields CDR1 MNHEY and CDR2 SVGAGI. The CDR3 is made up of 14 amino acids. The chain's CDR3 is CASSYSAGPSPLHF. The CDR3 region has the DNA TGTGCCAGCAGTTACTCGGCGGGCCCTTCACCCCTCCACTTT.

This chain connects TRBV14 to TRBJ2-5; D is possibly TRBD2 (6 bases). This CDR3 comprises 15 residues. Germline CDR1 SGHDN, CDR2 FVKESK. V lost 4 bases and J 5 bases, leaving 17 bases between the germline ends. The CDR3 bases are TGTGCCAGCAGCCCTGGATTGACTAGACGGGAGACCCAGTACTTC. This translates into CASSPGLTRRETQYF.

The CDR3 coding sequence is TGTGCCAGCAGCCCAGGCAGGGGTCATGAAAAACTGTTTTTT. Amino acid sequence: CASSPGRGHEKLFF. The rearrangement links TRBV28 to TRBJ1-4; D possibly corresponds to TRBD1 (6 bases). V lost 6 bases, J lost 6 bases, and 14 bases lay in between. Germline values: CDR1 MDHEN, CDR2 SYDVKM. CDR3 length equals 14 residues.

This chain links TRBV28 with TRBJ1-5; weak D call: TRBD1 (6 bases). This CDR3 has 14 amino acids. Germline V gene lookup returns CDR1 MDHEN and CDR2 SYDVKM. V was cut by 5 bases and J by 8 bases, with 16 bases left in between. The DNA for the CDR3 is TGTGCCAGCAGTACACAGGGTCCCCGGGAGCCCCAGCATTTT. It codes for CASSTQGPREPQHF.

The J gene is TRBJ2-7, the V gene TRBV20-1, with D hard to call. Looked up from germline, CDR1 is DFQATT and CDR2 is SNEGSKA (reference sequence). Trimming pared 4 bases from V and 4 bases from J, leaving 5 bases between. This CDR3 is 10 amino acids long. DNA of the CDR3: TGCAGTGCTACCAGATACGAGCAGTACTTC. It encodes CSATRYEQYF.

The rearrangement links TRBV6-1 to TRBJ2-7; TRBD1 agrees at 7 bases. The CDR3 is 14 amino acids. Germline V CDR1 and CDR2: MNHNS, SASEGT. The J segment lost 1 base and the V segment lost 5 bases, leaving 5 bases of the junction unmatched. The CDR3 DNA follows: TGTGCCAGCAGTTTGGGACAGCGGTCCTACGAGCAGTACTTC. Amino acid sequence: CASSLGQRSYEQYF.

V is TRBV6-5 and J is TRBJ1-2; D is ambiguous. V was trimmed by 6 bases and J by 8 bases, leaving 7 bases between them. In germline, CDR1 is MNHEY, CDR2 SVGAGI. This CDR3 comprises 10 residues. For the CDR3, the DNA is TGTGCCAGCAGACGGGTAGGCTACACCTTC. This encodes CASRRVGYTF.

This sequence joins TRBV28 and TRBJ1-2, with D possibly being TRBD1 (6 bases). The CDR3 has 16 amino acids. Trimming shortened V by 4 bases and J by 3 bases, and 18 bases separated the two germline ends. CDR1 and CDR2 from the germline V gene are MDHEN and SYDVKM. CDR3 in amino acids: CASSSLGTGLDYGYTF. CDR3 nucleotide sequence: TGTGCCAGCAGTTCCCTAGGAACAGGGTTGGACTATGGCTACACCTTC.

The rearrangement joins TRBV3-1 (or the pseudogene TRBV3-2) to TRBJ2-1; the match to TRBD1 covers 7 bases. Losses at the gene ends were 4 bases for V and 9 bases for J; bases not matched to a gene: 0. The CDR3 extends over 11 amino acids. The germline gives CDR1 LGHDT, CDR2 YNNKEL (reference sequence). The CDR3 loop is CASSRTGEQFF. The CDR3 DNA is TGTGCCAGCAGCCGGACAGGTGAGCAGTTCTTC.

The chain employs TRBV10-2 and TRBJ2-7, with 9 bases lining up with TRBD1. Germline assignment: CDR1 WSHSY and CDR2 SAAADI. Trimming cost V 7 bases and J 2 bases; bases outside gene matches: 3. The CDR3 spans 13 residues. The CDR3 is CASKGQGTYEQYV. Written as DNA, the CDR3 is TGCGCCAGCAAAGGACAGGGGACCTACGAGCAGTACGTC.

The chain couples TRBV10-2 to TRBJ2-3; D is undetermined. Germline CDR1 reads WSHSY; CDR2 reads SAAADI. The CDR3 has 13 residues. V shed 6 bases and J shed 2 bases, with 9 bases lying between them. CDR3 residues: CASRDWPTDTQYF. DNA for the CDR3: TGCGCCAGCAGAGACTGGCCCACAGATACGCAGTATTTT.

The gene calls are TRBV27 and TRBJ2-1, with D tentatively TRBD2 (6 bases). V lost 6 bases and J lost 7, with 16 bases in between. Germline-derived CDR1 and CDR2 are MNHEY and SMNVEV (reference sequence). The CDR3 loop spans 14 amino acids. The CDR3 DNA follows: TGTGCCAGCAGAAAAGAAGTGGGGAGGAATGAGCAGTTCTTC. As protein: CASRKEVGRNEQFF.

The rearrangement links TRBV5-5 to TRBJ2-2; D possibly corresponds to TRBD1 (6 bases). The CDR3 totals 15 residues. The V end lost 6 bases, the J end lost 4 bases, and 16 bases lay between the germline ends. Germline CDR1 and CDR2: SGHKS and YYEKEE (reference sequence). CDR3 nucleotide sequence: TGTGCCAGCAACCTCATACAGGGTTTCACCGGGGAGCTGTTTTTT. The encoded protein is CASNLIQGFTGELFF.

The CDR3, as DNA: TGCGCCAGCAGGAGGGAGGACGTCCAAGAGACCCAGTACTTC. It encodes CASRREDVQETQYF. The chain uses TRBV5-1 and TRBJ2-5; TRBD2 is a possible D gene (6 bases). The germline V gene has CDR1 SGHRS and CDR2 YFSETQ. With 5 bases removed from V and 1 base from J, the gap between germline ends came to 12 bases. This CDR3 comprises 14 residues.

V and J are TRBV18 and TRBJ2-2; D might be TRBD1 (6 bases). Germline V gives CDR1 KGHSH, CDR2 LQKENI. The ends were cut back, 3 bases at V and 5 bases at J, with 13 bases in the middle. This CDR3 region has 15 residues. CDR3 bases: TGTGCCAGCTCACCCCTGGACAGCTCTACCGGGGAGCTGTTTTTT. As protein: CASSPLDSSTGELFF.

V gene TRBV4-1 combines with J gene TRBJ2-1, with 13 positions matching TRBD2. The CDR3 is 15 amino acids. Germline trimming cut 2 bases from V and 8 bases from J; bases unmatched to any gene: 3. Germline assignment: CDR1 MGHRA and CDR2 YSYEKL. Here the CDR3 reads CASSQRTSGRDEQFF. The CDR3 region has the DNA TGCGCCAGCAGCCAACGGACTAGCGGGAGAGATGAGCAGTTCTTC.

This sequence joins TRBV11-2 and TRBJ1-4; 11 nucleotides agree with TRBD1. V shed 4 bases and J 7 bases; nucleotides not matched to a gene: 5. Germline V CDR1 and CDR2: SGHAT, FQNNGV. The CDR3 has 15 residues. Here the CDR3 reads CASSYSGTGGEKLFF. The CDR3 nucleotides are TGTGCCAGCAGCTATTCCGGGACAGGGGGTGAAAAACTGTTTTTT. Combining the CDR3 with reference TRBV11-2 and TRBJ1-4 gives the whole variable domain EAGVAQSPRYKIIEKRQSVAFWCNPISGHATLYWYQQILGQGPKLLIQFQNNGVVDDSQLPKDRFSAERLKGVDSTLKIQPAKLEDSAVYLCASSYSGTGGEKLFFGSGTQLSVL.

The CDR3: CASSPWGLAGTTDTQYF. DNA of the CDR3: TGTGCCAGTAGTCCCTGGGGACTAGCGGGGACCACAGATACGCAGTATTTT. This chain joins TRBV19 and TRBJ2-3, with TRBD2 identical over 13 bases. J lost 2 bases, V lost 5 bases, and 7 bases had no gene match. Germline V gene sequence: CDR1 LNHDA, CDR2 SQIVND (reference sequence). This CDR3 is 17 amino acids long.

The J gene is TRBJ1-5, the V gene TRBV15; D is perhaps TRBD1 (6 bases). The germline CDR1 and CDR2 sequences are LNHNV and YYDKDF (reference sequence). This CDR3 is built from 15 residues. Trimming removed 2 bases at V and 6 bases at J, with 14 bases between. The DNA for the CDR3 is TGTGCCACCAGCAGACAAACAGGGTGGGCTCAGCCCCAGCATTTT. This translates into CATSRQTGWAQPQHF. The full variable domain, with the rest looked up from reference TRBV15 and TRBJ1-5, is DAMVIQNPRYQVTQFGKPVTLSCSQTLNHNVMYWYQQKSSQAPKLLFHYYDKDFNNEADTPDNFQSRRPNTSFCFLDIRSPGLGDTAMYLCATSRQTGWAQPQHFGDGTRLSIL.

The V call is TRBV5-1, the J call TRBJ1-2, with D possibly TRBD1 on 6 matching bases. Trimming removed 4 bases at V and 5 bases at J, with 12 bases between. This CDR3 spans 13 amino acids. CDR1 is SGHRS, CDR2 YFSETQ, per germline. The CDR3 bases are TGCGCCAGCAGCATGACAGGAACTTATGGCTACACCTTC. It encodes CASSMTGTYGYTF.

The J gene is TRBJ2-7, the V gene TRBV2; D is unclear. The germline V gene encodes CDR1 SNHLY and CDR2 FYNNEI. Between the trimmed V and J ends, which lost 5 bases and 6 bases, there was a span of 5 bases. The CDR3 has 10 residues. CDR3 in DNA: TGTGCCAGCAGTCTATCCGAGCAGTACGTC. Amino acid sequence: CASSLSEQYV.

The chain couples TRBV19 to TRBJ1-2, with D unclear. Trimming left V 4 bases short and J 8 bases short, with 20 bases between. Germline-derived CDR1 and CDR2 are LNHDA and SQIVND (reference sequence). The CDR3 spans 15 residues. In DNA, the CDR3 is TGTGCCAGTAGTAGTTTCTACGCGGGAAACCGGGGCTACACCTTC. Its translation is CASSSFYAGNRGYTF.

This clone was counted a few times. This chain connects TRBV5-4 to TRBJ2-5; D perhaps matches TRBD1 (6 bases). CDR3 length: 14 amino acids. The germline CDR1 and CDR2 sequences are SGHNT and YYREEE (reference sequence). V dropped 2 bases and J dropped 1 base, with 9 bases sitting between them. The CDR3 is CASSLRTVQETQYF. The CDR3 nucleotides read TGTGCCAGCAGCTTAAGGACAGTCCAAGAGACCCAGTACTTC.

V usage is TRBV12-3 or TRBV12-4 and J usage is TRBJ2-2, with no clear D. The CDR3 has 13 residues. Trimming removed 4 bases from V and 6 bases from J, with 9 bases in between. The CDR3 sequence: CASSSVTAGELFF. As DNA, the CDR3 is TGTGCCAGCAGTTCGGTAACGGCCGGGGAGCTGTTTTTT.

This clone was seen a single time. This chain links TRBV3-1 (or the pseudogene TRBV3-2) with TRBJ2-3; 13 nucleotides agree with TRBD2. This CDR3 is built from 18 residues. V was pared by 4 bases and J by 6 bases, with 13 bases of the junction left unmatched. The germline V gene encodes CDR1 LGHDT and CDR2 YNNKEL (reference sequence). The CDR3 loop reads CASSPIGRLAGGFDTQYF. The CDR3 DNA reads TGTGCCAGCAGCCCGATCGGTAGACTAGCGGGAGGTTTCGATACGCAGTATTTT.